This T cell receptor (beta chain) derives from a study of CD8+ T cells in alopecia areata. Study outcomes and limitations: Alopecia totalis/universalis scalp especially showed more expanded CD8+ clones than normal scalp. Sequencing of scalp samples also includes resident alphabeta T cells from normal skin.

Those with alopecia areata gave lesional scalp punch biopsies and peripheral blood. Extracted RNA was reverse transcribed into cDNA, the sequencing template. Method: immunoSEQ multiplex PCR; TCRdb's copy keeps in-frame clones and lacks some. The repertoire holds 130,000 to 150,000 clones, with 40% to 50% as singletons. This clone showed up just a few times. Its specificity is not known. The V gene lost 4 bases and the J gene lost 2 bases, with 2 bases spanning the gap. The germline V gene has CDR1 SGHDN and CDR2 FVKESK. The CDR3 runs 11 residues. This chain links TRBV14 with TRBJ2-5; unclear D gene. Material for sequencing was CD4+ T cells sorted from blood. The clonotype comes from a human donor with alopecia areata. This CDR3 is CASSRQETQYF. CDR3 DNA sequence: TGTGCCAGCAGCCGACAAGAGACCCAGTACTTC.